The 20 T cell receptor beta chains in this list originate from one sample, sequenced in a study of blood T cell repertoires in COVID-19. Sequencing used immunoSEQ multiplex PCR; TCRdb keeps in-frame clones, though not all of them. The table includes some 100,000 clones, over 65% detected once. Sequenced sample: peripheral blood. The receptors originated from an older man with acute or convalescent COVID-19.

This clone was counted a few times. The rearrangement links TRBV19 to TRBJ2-1, with TRBD1 matching over 7 bases. This CDR3 is built from 15 residues. V dropped 3 bases and J dropped 3; count of bases not matched to a gene: 5. Germline CDR1 reads LNHDA; CDR2 reads SQIVND (reference sequence). CDR3: CASSIRDRDYNEQFF. The CDR3 DNA is TGTGCCAGTAGTATCAGAGACAGGGACTACAATGAGCAGTTCTTC.

This chain joins TRBV13 and TRBJ2-3; 9 bases fit TRBD1. CDR1 is PRHDT, CDR2 FYEKMQ, per germline (reference sequence). The CDR3 contains 15 residues. J was trimmed by 6 bases and V by 6 bases; bases with no gene match: 10. CDR3 DNA sequence: TGTGCCAGCAGTCGATCCGGGACAGGGTATGATACGCAGTATTTT. Its protein product is CASSRSGTGYDTQYF.

This clone was seen once. The chain links TRBV20-1 to TRBJ2-2, with TRBD1 identical over 10 bases. Germline V gene lookup returns CDR1 DFQATT and CDR2 SNEGSKA (reference sequence). There are 16 residues in the CDR3. J lost 0 bases, V lost 3 bases, and 4 bases had no gene match. The CDR3 sequence is CSASRTGGANTGELFF. DNA for the CDR3: TGCAGTGCTAGTCGGACAGGGGGTGCGAACACCGGGGAGCTGTTTTTT.

A single count supports this clone. The rearrangement joins TRBV21-1 to TRBJ1-1; the listed D gene, TRBD1, was not tested against the DNA. TRBV21-1 is a documented pseudogene. The CDR3 is made up of 20 amino acids. In DNA form, the CDR3 reads TGTGCCAGCAGCGGAAAAAGGGGCCTCAGGGCCCCATCTATGAACACTGAAGCTTTCTTT. It codes for CASSGKRGLRAPSMNTEAFF.

The chain combines TRBV29-1 with TRBJ2-1, with D tentatively TRBD2 (5 bases). Germline V gene sequence: CDR1 SQVTM, CDR2 ANQGSEA. The CDR3 spans 11 residues. Between the trimmed V and J ends, which lost 5 bases and 9 bases, there was a span of 11 bases. CDR3 nucleotide sequence: TGCAGCGTTCTTAGCGAGACTGAGCAGTTCTTC. It translates to CSVLSETEQFF.

This chain joins TRBV4-2 and TRBJ2-5, with TRBD2 as a possible D gene (5 bases). This CDR3 comprises 15 residues. CDR1 is LGHNA, CDR2 YNFKEQ, per germline. V was shortened by 0 bases and J by 4 bases, with 12 bases between the two germline ends. The CDR3 bases are TGTGCCAGCAGCCAAGATAACTCTGCGGGAGAGACCCAGTACTTC. Translated, it gives CASSQDNSAGETQYF.

The genes are TRBV4-2 and TRBJ1-1; D is unresolved. Between the trimmed V and J ends, which lost 0 bases and 6 bases, there was a span of 14 bases. The length of the CDR3 is 15 residues. CDR1 is LGHNA and CDR2 is YNFKEQ in the germline V gene. The CDR3 region has the DNA TGTGCCAGCAGCCAAGATTTGGGGAGGGCCCCTGAAGCTTTCTTT. This codes for CASSQDLGRAPEAFF.

This chain joins TRBV3-1 (or the pseudogene TRBV3-2) and TRBJ1-5; TRBD1 aligns across 7 bases. The V segment lost 3 bases and the J segment 5 bases; nucleotides outside the gene matches: 1. CDR1 is LGHDT, CDR2 YNNKEL, per germline (reference sequence). The length of the CDR3 is 13 residues. The CDR3 DNA follows: TGTGCCAGCAGCCATGACAGGGATCAGCCCCAGCATTTT. Translating gives CASSHDRDQPQHF.

CDR3 residues: CASSHGDSQNTEAFF. The DNA for the CDR3 is TGTGCCAGCAGCCATGGCGACAGCCAAAACACTGAAGCTTTCTTT. The chain joins TRBV3-1 (or the pseudogene TRBV3-2) to TRBJ1-1; possible D gene TRBD1, 5 bases. Per germline, CDR1 LGHDT and CDR2 YNNKEL (reference sequence). CDR3 length equals 15 residues. V was shortened by 3 bases and J by 2 bases, with 13 bases between the two germline ends.

This clone was detected ten times or more. The chain links TRBV5-8 to TRBJ2-1; D is ambiguous. This CDR3 region has 14 residues. Trimming took off 2 bases at V and 0 bases at J, with 6 bases between the two ends. The germline V gene has CDR1 SGHTS and CDR2 YDEGEE. CDR3 bases: TGTGCCAGCAGCTTTCCCAGCTCCTACAATGAGCAGTTCTTC. It encodes CASSFPSSYNEQFF.

The chain links TRBV7-2 to TRBJ1-1, with 11 bases that match TRBD1. This CDR3 has 14 residues. V dropped 6 bases and J dropped 8; count of bases not matched to a gene: 8. The germline V gene encodes CDR1 SGHTA and CDR2 FQGNSA. The CDR3 here is CASSPRTGGAEAFF. In DNA, the CDR3 is TGTGCCAGCAGTCCTCGGACAGGGGGCGCCGAAGCTTTCTTT.

V usage is TRBV18 and J usage is TRBJ2-7, with D possibly TRBD1 on 5 matching bases. This CDR3 has 15 amino acids. The germline CDR1 and CDR2 sequences are KGHSH and LQKENI. V lost 3 bases, J lost 11 bases, and 23 bases lay in between. In nucleotides, the CDR3 is TGTGCCAGCTCACCTCCGATCTTCGACAGCAGATTGGAGTACTTC. As protein: CASSPPIFDSRLEYF.

V is TRBV28 and J is TRBJ2-2; possible D gene TRBD1, 6 bases. The V and J ends lost 7 bases and 1 base respectively, with 10 bases between them. Germline V gene data show CDR1 as MDHEN and CDR2 as SYDVKM. The CDR3 sequence is 14 residues long. CDR3 region: CASTQDRNTGELFF. The CDR3, as DNA: TGTGCCAGCACCCAGGACAGGAACACCGGGGAGCTGTTTTTT.

The chain is built from TRBV29-1 and TRBJ1-1; the D gene is possibly TRBD1 (5 bases). The germline V gene has CDR1 SQVTM and CDR2 ANQGSEA. V was cut by 7 bases and J by 1 base, with 7 bases left in between. The CDR3 covers 11 residues. The CDR3 DNA reads TGCAGCGGGAGGGGGAACACTGAAGCTTTCTTT. It specifies CSGRGNTEAFF.

The chain combines TRBV11-2 with TRBJ1-2, with no clear D. V lost 5 bases to trimming and J lost 5 bases, with 12 bases between them. The CDR3 extends over 13 amino acids. Germline V gene data show CDR1 as SGHAT and CDR2 as FQNNGV. CDR3 amino acids: CASSAGGMYGYTF. In DNA form, the CDR3 reads TGTGCCAGCAGCGCGGGCGGGATGTATGGCTACACCTTC. Filled out from reference TRBV11-2 and TRBJ1-2, the complete variable domain reads EAGVAQSPRYKIIEKRQSVAFWCNPISGHATLYWYQQILGQGPKLLIQFQNNGVVDDSQLPKDRFSAERLKGVDSTLKIQPAKLEDSAVYLCASSAGGMYGYTFGSGTRLTVV.

The rearrangement joins TRBV28 to TRBJ2-7; TRBD1 agrees at 8 bases. Germline trimming cut 4 bases from V and 2 bases from J; bases unmatched to any gene: 4. The germline V gene has CDR1 MDHEN and CDR2 SYDVKM. The CDR3 spans 14 residues. The CDR3 DNA reads TGTGCCAGCAGTTCGGGACAGGCTCCCTACGAGCAGTACTTC. Protein product: CASSSGQAPYEQYF.

The rearrangement uses TRBV5-1 and TRBJ2-3; TRBD1 is a possible D gene (5 bases). V gave up 2 bases and J gave up 4 bases, with 14 bases separating them. The germline gives CDR1 SGHRS, CDR2 YFSETQ. This CDR3 has 15 residues. CDR3 region: CASSLGLGVADTQYF. The CDR3 nucleotides are TGCGCCAGCAGCTTAGGGTTAGGGGTGGCAGATACGCAGTATTTT. Together with reference TRBV5-1 and TRBJ2-3, the CDR3 gives the full variable domain: KAGVTQTPRYLIKTRGQQVTLSCSPISGHRSVSWYQQTPGQGLQFLFEYFSETQRNKGNFPGRFSGRQFSNSRSEMNVSTLELGDSALYLCASSLGLGVADTQYFGPGTRLTVL.

This clone was seen once. The V gene is TRBV29-1, the J gene TRBJ1-5, with a possible D match to TRBD1 (6 bases). The CDR3 runs 14 residues. V shed 4 bases and J shed 1 base, with 11 bases lying between them. Germline assignment: CDR1 SQVTM and CDR2 ANQGSEA. The CDR3 sequence: CSVVGGGSNQPQHF. The CDR3 nucleotides read TGCAGCGTTGTAGGGGGTGGGAGCAATCAGCCCCAGCATTTT.

The J gene is TRBJ2-5, the V gene TRBV2, with 8 bases matching TRBD1. The CDR3 covers 14 residues. Germline assignment: CDR1 SNHLY and CDR2 FYNNEI. V lost 5 bases, J lost 8 bases, and 10 bases stayed unmatched. The CDR3 loop is CASSTVQSGGTQYF. The CDR3 DNA reads TGTGCCAGCAGTACCGTCCAGTCAGGGGGCACCCAGTACTTC.

The chain carries TRBV14 and TRBJ2-5; D call uncertain. Germline V CDR1 and CDR2: SGHDN, FVKESK. CDR3 length: 14 residues. V lost 0 bases and J lost 1, with 6 bases in between. In DNA form, the CDR3 reads TGTGCCAGCAGCCAAGATATCTCCCAAGAGACCCAGTACTTC. Its protein product is CASSQDISQETQYF.